The 16 T cell receptor beta chains presented below share a single source sample, sequenced in a study of T cell responses to AZD1222 COVID-19 vaccine. Assay: immunoSEQ multiplex PCR; the TCRdb copy retains only in-frame clones and omits some. Among about 120,000 clones listed, 70% to 90% were seen once. The material was peripheral blood, obtained on day 0 of AZD1222 vaccination. The source is an adult in good health.

The chain recombines TRBV5-1 with TRBJ2-3; 10 bases are shared with TRBD2. Per germline, CDR1 SGHRS and CDR2 YFSETQ. This CDR3 contains 14 residues. V shed 7 bases and J 3 bases; nucleotides not matched to a gene: 5. In DNA, the CDR3 is TGCGCCAGCGGGAGCGGGGGGGAGACAGATACGCAGTATTTT. Encoded protein: CASGSGGETDTQYF.

The rearrangement links TRBV11-2 to TRBJ2-3; 8 bases line up with TRBD2. Germline V gene data show CDR1 as SGHAT and CDR2 as FQNNGV. The CDR3 loop spans 14 amino acids. The ends lost 5 bases at V and 3 bases at J; junction bases unmatched: 4. CDR3 loop: CASSPAGVTDTQYF. The CDR3 DNA reads as TGTGCCAGCAGCCCAGCGGGGGTGACAGATACGCAGTATTTT.

The chain has TRBV7-9 and TRBJ1-1; D unclear. The CDR3 loop spans 13 amino acids. Germline V CDR1 and CDR2: SEHNR, FQNEAQ (reference sequence). The ends were cut back, 5 bases at V and 2 bases at J, with 9 bases in the middle. CDR3 bases: TGTGCCAGCAGCCCGGGGAGAAACACTGAAGCTTTCTTT. As protein: CASSPGRNTEAFF.

The V call is TRBV6-5, the J call TRBJ1-4, with TRBD1 identical over 7 bases. The V gene's germline CDR1 is MNHEY and CDR2 SVGAGI. Germline trimming cut 8 bases from V and 1 base from J; bases unmatched to any gene: 10. The CDR3 has 16 residues. Here the CDR3 DNA reads TGTGCCAGCCGTTTGGGGCAGGGGGGAACTAATGAAAAACTGTTTTTT. It translates to CASRLGQGGTNEKLFF.

V gene TRBV7-2 combines with J gene TRBJ1-6; the D is unclear. Germline assignment: CDR1 SGHTA and CDR2 FQGNSA. The CDR3 has 15 amino acids. The V gene lost 1 base and the J gene lost 7 bases, with 11 bases spanning the gap. CDR3 DNA: TGTGCCAGCAGCTTAGGTACCCCGGGGAATTCACCCCTCCACTTT. It yields the protein CASSLGTPGNSPLHF.

This clone was seen a single time. The gene calls are TRBV29-1 and TRBJ1-1; TRBD1 agrees at 12 bases. The germline gives CDR1 SQVTM, CDR2 ANQGSEA. V dropped 6 bases and J dropped 1; count of bases not matched to a gene: 6. This CDR3 spans 15 amino acids. The CDR3 loop reads CSVQRDRGQNTEAFF. The DNA of the CDR3 is TGCAGCGTGCAACGGGACAGGGGGCAGAACACTGAAGCTTTCTTT.

The chain combines TRBV9 with TRBJ1-1, with no clear D. Trimming left V 0 bases short and J 4 bases short, with 10 bases between. Looked up from germline, CDR1 is SGDLS and CDR2 is YYNGEE. There are 14 residues in the CDR3. For the CDR3, the DNA is TGTGCCAGCAGCGTAGAGGTCAGCCCCACTGAAGCTTTCTTT. Translated: CASSVEVSPTEAFF. Full variable domain (remainder filled in from reference TRBV9 and TRBJ1-1): DSGVTQTPKHLITATGQRVTLRCSPRSGDLSVYWYQQSLDQGLQFLIQYYNGEERAKGNILERFSAQQFPDLHSELNLSSLELGDSALYFCASSVEVSPTEAFFGQGTRLTVV.

The CDR3 region is CASSSQGGWPNQPQHF. The CDR3 nucleotides read TGTGCCAGCAGTTCCCAGGGGGGCTGGCCAAATCAGCCCCAGCATTTT. The V call is TRBV6-5, the J call TRBJ1-5, with 7 bases that match TRBD1. This CDR3 contains 16 residues. In germline, CDR1 is MNHEY, CDR2 SVGAGI. V gave up 4 bases and J gave up 4 bases; unmatched junction bases: 10.

The rearrangement joins TRBV5-1 to TRBJ1-1; D unresolved. The V end was cut by 1 base, the J end by 1 base, with 8 bases between. The CDR3 runs 14 residues. CDR1 and CDR2 from the germline V gene are SGHRS and YFSETQ. This CDR3 reads CASSLQLSNTEAFF. The CDR3 DNA reads TGCGCCAGCAGCTTGCAACTCTCGAACACTGAAGCTTTCTTT.

The chain employs TRBV19 and TRBJ2-2; the match to TRBD1 covers 7 bases. Germline values: CDR1 LNHDA, CDR2 SQIVND (reference sequence). This CDR3 has 14 amino acids. V lost 6 bases, J lost 5 bases, and 6 bases stayed unmatched. The CDR3: CASRSGQWTGELFF. In DNA form, the CDR3 reads TGTGCCAGTAGGTCGGGACAGTGGACCGGGGAGCTGTTTTTT.

V is TRBV3-1 (or the pseudogene TRBV3-2) and J is TRBJ2-7; D call uncertain. This CDR3 region has 13 residues. CDR1 and CDR2 from the germline V gene are LGHDT and YNNKEL (reference sequence). Between the trimmed V and J ends, which lost 0 bases and 9 bases, there was a span of 12 bases. CDR3 loop: CASSQDPPLVQYF. Written as DNA, the CDR3 is TGTGCCAGCAGCCAAGATCCCCCGCTGGTGCAGTACTTC.

The chain is built from TRBV2 and TRBJ1-5; possibly TRBD1 for D (5 bases). V shed 3 bases and J shed 3 bases, with 15 bases lying between them. CDR3 length: 16 residues. From germline, CDR1 is SNHLY and CDR2 FYNNEI. DNA of the CDR3: TGTGCCAGCAGTGACCTATCGGGGCCCTTCAATCAGCCCCAGCATTTT. Protein sequence: CASSDLSGPFNQPQHF.

The rearrangement links TRBV10-3 to TRBJ1-5, with TRBD1 matching over 7 bases. Unmatched junction bases numbered 12, after V lost 6 bases and J lost 4 bases. The CDR3 extends over 16 amino acids. In germline, CDR1 is ENHRY, CDR2 SYGVKD. The chain's CDR3 is CAISASPTGTNQPQHF. CDR3 DNA sequence: TGTGCCATCAGCGCGAGCCCGACAGGGACGAATCAGCCCCAGCATTTT.

The chain joins TRBV2 to TRBJ1-3; 7 bases map to TRBD1. The CDR3 runs 14 residues. V was clipped by 6 bases and J by 1 base; unmatched bases: 3. Germline CDR1 is SNHLY and CDR2 is FYNNEI. CDR3 in amino acids: CASSVTGSGNTIYF. The DNA of the CDR3 is TGTGCCAGCAGCGTGACAGGGTCTGGAAACACCATATATTTT.

This chain joins TRBV27 and TRBJ2-3; 7 positions match TRBD1. Germline V CDR1 and CDR2: MNHEY, SMNVEV (reference sequence). V lost 9 bases and J lost 3; bases outside the gene matches: 12. The CDR3 length is 15 residues. Written as DNA, the CDR3 is TGTGCCAGTAGGATTCAGGGGGACGTGACAGATACGCAGTATTTT. Encoded protein: CASRIQGDVTDTQYF.

This clone is labeled medium-sized. The gene calls are TRBV12-3 or TRBV12-4 and TRBJ1-2; D gene unclear. Between the trimmed V and J ends, which lost 3 bases and 4 bases, there was a span of 6 bases. The length of the CDR3 is 12 residues. The CDR3 DNA reads as TGTGCCAGCAGTTTTGGCTCCTATGGCTACACCTTC. This encodes CASSFGSYGYTF.